These 9 T cell receptor beta chains share one sample of origin, sequenced in a study of tumor-infiltrating lymphocytes in primary liver carcinoma. It was from about 19-30 mg of unsorted bulk tissue that RNA and DNA were co-extracted. TCR beta cDNA was prepared out of 450 to 500 ng total RNA by means of a constant-region primer. Researchers made the TCR beta libraries by running three nested multiplex PCR rounds with slightly modified ARM-PCR. The opening two PCR rounds, around 10 cycles each, paired TRBV1-TRBV30 forward primers with a C-beta reverse primer. TCRdb re-analysed the multiplex PCR reads in MiXCR, keeping a single row per CDR3 protein. The sample shows around 88,000 distinct CDR3 sequences, around 70% of them seen only once. Sample: tumor-adjacent normal liver tissue. The receptors stem from a man aged 40-49 years with primary liver carcinoma and hepatitis B virus infection.

About this clonotype itself: Mismatch with germline at one junction end may stem from a read error. The chain employs TRBV6-5 and TRBJ2-1; D unclear. This CDR3 contains 11 residues. The germline V gene has CDR1 MNHEY and CDR2 SVGAGI. CDR3 amino acids: CANSYTDEQFF. CDR3 nucleotides: TGTGCCAACAGTTACACAGATGAGCAGTTCTTC.

This clonotype was recorded a few times. The chain recombines TRBV5-5 with TRBJ2-3; tentative D call: TRBD1 (5 bases). Germline-derived CDR1 and CDR2 are SGHKS and YYEKEE (reference sequence). CDR3 length equals 15 residues. V lost 0 bases and J 0 bases, leaving 8 bases between the germline ends. CDR3 in amino acids: CASSLGTKSTDTQYF. Written as DNA, the CDR3 is TGTGCCAGCAGCTTGGGGACAAAGAGCACAGATACGCAGTATTTT.

This clonotype was seen once. A junction end diverges from the germline sequence, so it may reflect a read error. The rearrangement uses TRBV28 and TRBJ2-2; 7 bases map to TRBD1. The CDR3 spans 15 residues. CDR1 and CDR2 (germline): MDHEN, SYDVKM. The DNA for the CDR3 is TGTGCCAGCAGTCTGGGACAGTTGAACATCGGGGAGCTGTTTTTT. Residues: CASSLGQLNIGELFF.

On this clonotype itself: This may be a read error, as it is one base from a much larger clone. The V and J genes are TRBV6-1 and TRBJ1-4, with unresolved D. V lost 2 bases to trimming and J lost 13 bases, with 14 bases between them. The V gene's germline CDR1 is MNHNS and CDR2 SASEGT. The CDR3 is 13 amino acids. CDR3 bases: TGTGCCAGCAGTGAATTTCTGGGCCAGATACTGTTTTTT. Encoded protein: CASSEFLGQILFF.

A note on this clonotype: A junction boundary mismatches the germline segment, possibly from a read error. The chain uses TRBV29-1 and TRBJ1-2; tentatively, D is TRBD1 (5 bases). Germline CDR1 SQVTM, CDR2 ANQGSEA. This CDR3 has 11 residues. The CDR3 nucleotides read TGCGGCTTTGGGACTATCTATGGTTACACCTTC. Translation gives CGFGTIYGYTF. The full variable domain, rest sourced from reference TRBV29-1 and TRBJ1-2, is SAVISQKPSRDICQRGTSLTIQCQVDSQVTMMFWYRQQPGQSLTLIATANQGSEATYESGFVIDKFPISRPNLTFSTLTVSNMSPEDSSIYLCGFGTIYGYTFGSGTRLTVV.

Notes on this clonotype: One junction end disagrees with the germline gene, perhaps due to a read error. The chain joins TRBV12-3 or TRBV12-4 to TRBJ2-7; D gene ambiguous. This CDR3 comprises 13 residues. Here the CDR3 reads CVSSYRSDYEQYF. CDR3 coding DNA: TGTGTCAGCAGTTACCGTTCCGACTACGAGCAGTACTTC.

Remarks on this clonotype: A junction end diverges from the germline sequence, so it may reflect a read error. The rearrangement links TRBV11-2 to TRBJ1-4; D possibly corresponds to TRBD1 (5 bases). CDR3 size: 18 residues. Per germline, CDR1 SGHAT and CDR2 FQNNGV. CDR3 loop: CASGADPRDGRSNEKLFF. The CDR3 DNA reads TGTGCCAGCGGCGCCGACCCCCGGGACGGGCGATCTAATGAAAAACTGTTTTTC.

This clonotype was picked up many times. The chain joins TRBV28 to TRBJ2-7, with D perhaps TRBD1 or TRBD2 (7 bases each). This CDR3 has 13 amino acids. Trimming cost V 7 bases and J 5 bases, with 15 bases left between them. Germline CDR1 is MDHEN and CDR2 is SYDVKM. The CDR3 coding sequence is TGTGCCAGCAATGGCAGGGGGGGCCACGAGCAGTACTTC. Its translation: CASNGRGGHEQYF.

With respect to this clonotype: Germline and junction disagree at one end, which may indicate a read error. The chain has TRBV12-3 or TRBV12-4 and TRBJ1-2; tentative D call: TRBD1 (6 bases). This CDR3 comprises 17 residues. The CDR3 reads CASATLRGQGLLYGHTF. The CDR3 region has the DNA TGTGCCAGCGCCACCCTACGGGGGCAGGGGCTTCTTTATGGCCACACCTTC.